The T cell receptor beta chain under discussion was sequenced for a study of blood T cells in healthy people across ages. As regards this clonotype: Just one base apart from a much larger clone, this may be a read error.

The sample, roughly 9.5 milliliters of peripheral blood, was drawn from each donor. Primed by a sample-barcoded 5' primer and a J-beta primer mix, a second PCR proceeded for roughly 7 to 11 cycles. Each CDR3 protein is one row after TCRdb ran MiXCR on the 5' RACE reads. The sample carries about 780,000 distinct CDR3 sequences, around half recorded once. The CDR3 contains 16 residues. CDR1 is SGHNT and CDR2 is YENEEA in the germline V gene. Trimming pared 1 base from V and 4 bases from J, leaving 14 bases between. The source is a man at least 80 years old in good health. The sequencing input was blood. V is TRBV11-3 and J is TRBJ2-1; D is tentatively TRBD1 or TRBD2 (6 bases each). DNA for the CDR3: TGTGCCAGCAGCTTAGTCGCCAGGGGAGGATACAATGAGCAGTTCTTC. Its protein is CASSLVARGGYNEQFF.